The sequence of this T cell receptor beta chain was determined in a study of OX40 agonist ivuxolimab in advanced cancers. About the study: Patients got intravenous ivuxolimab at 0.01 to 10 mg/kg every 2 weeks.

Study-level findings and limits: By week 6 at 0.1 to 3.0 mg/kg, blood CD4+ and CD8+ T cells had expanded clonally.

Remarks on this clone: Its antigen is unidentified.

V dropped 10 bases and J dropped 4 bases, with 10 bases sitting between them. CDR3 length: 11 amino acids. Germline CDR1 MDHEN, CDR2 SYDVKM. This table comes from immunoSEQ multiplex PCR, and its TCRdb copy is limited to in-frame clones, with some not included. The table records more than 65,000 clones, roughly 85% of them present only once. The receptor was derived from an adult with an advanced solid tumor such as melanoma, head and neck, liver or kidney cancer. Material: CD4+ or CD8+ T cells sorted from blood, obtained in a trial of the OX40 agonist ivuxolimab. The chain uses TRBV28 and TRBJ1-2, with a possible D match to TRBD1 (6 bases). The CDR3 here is CATTTGYGYTF. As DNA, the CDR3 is TGTGCCACTACGACAGGCTATGGCTACACCTTC.